This T cell receptor beta chain was found in a study of T-cell reconstitution after alpha-beta-depleted transplantation in children (dated by TCRdb to about 2016). Concerning the study at large: The study quantitatively tracked T-cell immune reconstitution after TCRalphabeta/CD19-depleted allogeneic hematopoietic cell transplantation in children using TCR repertoire profiling.

Library creation used PCR. Sequenced using an Illumina HiSeq 2500. To normalize quantification of the TCRbeta repertoire, the TCR libraries were built with molecular barcoding that relied on unique molecular identifiers. The public sequencing data were trimmed at Q25 with fastp and processed into clonotypes with MiXCR by TCRdb, which kept only in-frame beta chains. Here each entry gathers all rows of one CDR3 protein and keeps the most common genes and DNA. Within this sample are a few hundred thousand distinct CDR3 sequences, with around 16% of them counted one time only. Clones ranked in the top ten supply 3% to 4% of the sample. The CDR3 has 18 amino acids, counting the end cysteine and phenylalanine. Only the CDR3 region is kept as DNA, spanning 54 bases read in frame from base 1. From V the trimming removes 0 bases and from J it removes 5 bases, while the gene matches leave 11 bases of the junction unaccounted for. CDR1 and CDR2, per the germline V gene, are SGDLS and YYNGEE.

With regard to this clonotype: There is no known antigen for this receptor. Base qualities are not provided; no much larger clone lies one nucleotide away.

Material: PBMCs from the stem cell graft donor, obtained from the stem cell graft. The clonotype originates from a human donor who donated a stem cell graft to a child with acute lymphoblastic leukemia. Recombination joined TRBV9 with TRBJ2-1; a stretch of 10 junction bases matches TRBD2. Here is the DNA: TGTGCCAGCAGCGTAGAGGAGACTAGCGGGTATCCCAACAATGAGCAGTTCTTC. This encodes CASSVEETSGYPNNEQFF.